This T cell receptor beta chain was captured by sequencing in a study of T cells in Graves' hyperthyroidism and ophthalmopathy. Trimming took 2 bases from V and 2 from J, leaving 10 bases between them. Germline V gene lookup returns CDR1 MNHEY and CDR2 SVGEGT. The CDR3 contains 15 residues. What was amplified from RNA transcripts were TCR beta CDR3 regions. First-round RT-PCR with HTBI primers amplified the TCR CDR3 region. TCRdb processed the multiplex PCR reads anew with MiXCR; each CDR3 protein has one entry. The sample carries about 460,000 distinct CDR3 sequences, 22% recorded once. This TCR was recovered from a woman in her 70s with Graves' ophthalmopathy. The chain employs TRBV6-2 or TRBV6-3 and TRBJ1-3; maybe TRBD1 (5 bases). The sequenced sample consisted of blood. In nucleotides, the CDR3 is TGTGCCAGCAGTTACCTTGGGACGGCTGGAAACACCATATATTTT. Translated: CASSYLGTAGNTIYF.